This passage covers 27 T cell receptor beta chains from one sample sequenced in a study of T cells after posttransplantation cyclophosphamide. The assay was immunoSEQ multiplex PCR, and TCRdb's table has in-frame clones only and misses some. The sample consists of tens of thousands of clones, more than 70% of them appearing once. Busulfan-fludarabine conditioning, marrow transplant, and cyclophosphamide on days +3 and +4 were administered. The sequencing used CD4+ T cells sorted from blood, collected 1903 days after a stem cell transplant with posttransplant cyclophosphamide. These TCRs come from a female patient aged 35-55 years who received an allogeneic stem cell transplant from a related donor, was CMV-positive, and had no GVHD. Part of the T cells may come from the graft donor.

The CDR3, as DNA: TGTGCCAGCAGTTCTAGCGGGGGGCCCTACAATGAGCAGTTCTTC. Residues: CASSSSGGPYNEQFF. The gene calls are TRBV6-5 and TRBJ2-1, with TRBD2 matching 11 bases. V trimming: 4 bases; J trimming: 2 bases; junction bases outside the gene matches: 1. The CDR3 covers 15 residues. The germline V gene has CDR1 MNHEY and CDR2 SVGAGI.

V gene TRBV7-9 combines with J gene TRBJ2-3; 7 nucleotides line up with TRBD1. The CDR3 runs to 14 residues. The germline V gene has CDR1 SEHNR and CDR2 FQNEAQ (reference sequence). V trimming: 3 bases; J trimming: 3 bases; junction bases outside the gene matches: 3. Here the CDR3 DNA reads TGTGCCAGCAGCTTGAGGGGGCAGACAGATACGCAGTATTTT. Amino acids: CASSLRGQTDTQYF.

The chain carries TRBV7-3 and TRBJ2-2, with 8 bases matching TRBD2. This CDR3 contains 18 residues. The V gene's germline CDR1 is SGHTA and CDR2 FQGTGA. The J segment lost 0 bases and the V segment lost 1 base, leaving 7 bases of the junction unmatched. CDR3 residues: CASSLNRGGLANTGELFF. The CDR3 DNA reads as TGTGCCAGCAGCTTAAACCGGGGGGGGCTTGCGAACACCGGGGAGCTGTTTTTT.

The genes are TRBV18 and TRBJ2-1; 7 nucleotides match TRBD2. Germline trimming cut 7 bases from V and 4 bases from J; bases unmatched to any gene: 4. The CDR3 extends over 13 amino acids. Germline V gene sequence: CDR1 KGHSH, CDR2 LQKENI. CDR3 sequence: CASLAGEYNEQFF. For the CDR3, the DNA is TGTGCCAGCTTAGCGGGCGAATACAATGAGCAGTTCTTC.

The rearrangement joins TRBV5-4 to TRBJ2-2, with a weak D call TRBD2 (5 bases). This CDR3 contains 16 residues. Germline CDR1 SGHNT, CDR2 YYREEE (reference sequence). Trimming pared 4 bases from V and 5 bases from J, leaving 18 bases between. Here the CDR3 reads CASSREEASFTGELFF. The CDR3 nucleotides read TGTGCCAGCAGCCGGGAAGAGGCTAGCTTTACCGGGGAGCTGTTTTTT.

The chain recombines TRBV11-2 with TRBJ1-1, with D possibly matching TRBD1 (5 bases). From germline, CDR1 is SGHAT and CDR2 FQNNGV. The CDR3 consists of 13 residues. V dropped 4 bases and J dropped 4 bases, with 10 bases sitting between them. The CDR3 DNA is TGTGCCAGCAGCTGGGGGAGGGCCACTGAAGCTTTCTTT. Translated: CASSWGRATEAFF.

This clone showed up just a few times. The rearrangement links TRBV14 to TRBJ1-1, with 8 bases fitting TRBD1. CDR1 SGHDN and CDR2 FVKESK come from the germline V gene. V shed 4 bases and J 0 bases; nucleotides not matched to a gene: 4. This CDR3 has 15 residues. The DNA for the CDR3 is TGTGCCAGCAGCCTCCGGACAGGGATGAACACTGAAGCTTTCTTT. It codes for CASSLRTGMNTEAFF.

DNA of the CDR3: TGTGCCAGCAGTCAGGGGACAGGGGGCACCGGGGAGCTGTTTTTT. It translates to CASSQGTGGTGELFF. V usage is TRBV7-2 and J usage is TRBJ2-2; 11 bases match TRBD1. V shed 6 bases, J shed 4 bases, and the junction held 4 bases outside the gene matches. CDR1 SGHTA and CDR2 FQGNSA come from the germline V gene. CDR3 length equals 15 residues.

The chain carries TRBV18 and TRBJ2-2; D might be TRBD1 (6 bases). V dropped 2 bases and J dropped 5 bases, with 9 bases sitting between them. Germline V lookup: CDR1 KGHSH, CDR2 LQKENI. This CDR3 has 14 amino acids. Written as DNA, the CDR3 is TGTGCCAGCTCACCAATCACAGGGACCGGGGAGCTGTTTTTT. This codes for CASSPITGTGELFF.

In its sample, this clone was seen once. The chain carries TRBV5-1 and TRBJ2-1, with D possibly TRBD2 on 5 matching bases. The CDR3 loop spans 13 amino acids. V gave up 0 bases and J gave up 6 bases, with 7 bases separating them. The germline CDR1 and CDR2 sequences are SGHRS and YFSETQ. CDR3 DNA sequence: TGCGCCAGCAGCTTGGGCGGGTTCAATGAGCAGTTCTTC. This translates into CASSLGGFNEQFF.

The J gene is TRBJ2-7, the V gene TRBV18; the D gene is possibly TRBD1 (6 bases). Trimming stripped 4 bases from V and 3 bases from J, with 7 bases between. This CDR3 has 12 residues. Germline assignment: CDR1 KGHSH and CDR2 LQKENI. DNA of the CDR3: TGTGCCAGCTCACAACAGGGCTACGAGCAGTACTTC. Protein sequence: CASSQQGYEQYF.

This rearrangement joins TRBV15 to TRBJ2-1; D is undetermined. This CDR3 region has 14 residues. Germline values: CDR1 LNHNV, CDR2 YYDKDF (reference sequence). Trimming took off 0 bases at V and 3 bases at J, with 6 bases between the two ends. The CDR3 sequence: CATSRDLYYNEQFF. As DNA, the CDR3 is TGTGCCACCAGCAGAGACTTGTACTACAATGAGCAGTTCTTC.

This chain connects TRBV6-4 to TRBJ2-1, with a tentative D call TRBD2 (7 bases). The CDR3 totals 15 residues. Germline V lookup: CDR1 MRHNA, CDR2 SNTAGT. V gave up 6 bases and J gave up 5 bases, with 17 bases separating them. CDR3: CASRALGGPDNEQFF. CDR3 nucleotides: TGTGCCAGCAGAGCCCTGGGGGGGCCTGACAATGAGCAGTTCTTC.

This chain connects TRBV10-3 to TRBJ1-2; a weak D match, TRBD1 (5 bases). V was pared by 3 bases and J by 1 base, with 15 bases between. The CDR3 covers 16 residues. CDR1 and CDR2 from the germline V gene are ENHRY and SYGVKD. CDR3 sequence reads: CAISDPRQHLNYGYTF. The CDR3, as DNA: TGTGCCATCAGTGACCCTAGACAGCACCTTAACTATGGCTACACCTTC.

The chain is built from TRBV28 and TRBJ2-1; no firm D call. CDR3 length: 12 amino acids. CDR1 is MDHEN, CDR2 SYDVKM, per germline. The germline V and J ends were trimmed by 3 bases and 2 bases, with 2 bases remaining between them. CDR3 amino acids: CASSFTYNEQFF. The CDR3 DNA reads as TGTGCCAGCAGTTTCACCTACAATGAGCAGTTCTTC.

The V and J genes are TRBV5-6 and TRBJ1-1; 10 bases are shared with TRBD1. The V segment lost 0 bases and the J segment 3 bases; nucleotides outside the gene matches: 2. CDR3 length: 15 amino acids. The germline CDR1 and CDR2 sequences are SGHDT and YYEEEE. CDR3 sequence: CASSLDGTGDTEAFF. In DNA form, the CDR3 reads TGTGCCAGCAGCTTGGATGGGACAGGGGACACTGAAGCTTTCTTT.

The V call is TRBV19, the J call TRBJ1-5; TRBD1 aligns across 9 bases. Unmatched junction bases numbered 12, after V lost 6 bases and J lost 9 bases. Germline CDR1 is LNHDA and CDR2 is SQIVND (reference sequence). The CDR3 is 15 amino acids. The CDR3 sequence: CASSRGQGGIGPQHF. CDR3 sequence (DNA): TGTGCCAGTAGCCGGGGACAGGGTGGCATCGGGCCCCAGCATTTT. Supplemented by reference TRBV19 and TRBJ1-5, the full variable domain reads DGGITQSPKYLFRKEGQNVTLSCEQNLNHDAMYWYRQDPGQGLRLIYYSQIVNDFQKGDIAEGYSVSREKKESFPLTVTSAQKNPTAFYLCASSRGQGGIGPQHFGDGTRLSIL.

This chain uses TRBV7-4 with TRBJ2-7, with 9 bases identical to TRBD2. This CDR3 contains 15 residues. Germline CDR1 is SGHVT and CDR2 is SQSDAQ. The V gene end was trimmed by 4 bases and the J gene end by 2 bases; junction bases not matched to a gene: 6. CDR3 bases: TGTGCCAGCAGCTCAGACGCTAGCGGGGCCTACGAGCAGTACTTC. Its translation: CASSSDASGAYEQYF.

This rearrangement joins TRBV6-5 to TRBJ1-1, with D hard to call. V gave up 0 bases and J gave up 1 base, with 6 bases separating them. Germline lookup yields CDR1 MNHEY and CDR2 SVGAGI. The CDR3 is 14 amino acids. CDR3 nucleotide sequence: TGTGCCAGCAGTTACTCAAACAGGAACACTGAAGCTTTCTTT. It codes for CASSYSNRNTEAFF.

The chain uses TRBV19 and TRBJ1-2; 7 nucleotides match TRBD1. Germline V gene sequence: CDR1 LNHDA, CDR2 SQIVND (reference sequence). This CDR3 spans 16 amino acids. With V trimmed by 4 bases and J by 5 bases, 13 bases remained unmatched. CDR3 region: CASSTRGQVGPYGYTF. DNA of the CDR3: TGTGCCAGTAGTACCCGCGGACAGGTCGGCCCTTATGGCTACACCTTC.

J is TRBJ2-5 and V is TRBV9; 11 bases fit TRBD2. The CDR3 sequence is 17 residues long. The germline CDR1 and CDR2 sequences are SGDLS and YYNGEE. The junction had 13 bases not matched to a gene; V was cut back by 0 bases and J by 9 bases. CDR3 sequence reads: CASSVERPSGGCGSQYF. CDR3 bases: TGTGCCAGCAGCGTAGAGAGGCCTAGCGGGGGGTGTGGGTCCCAGTACTTC.

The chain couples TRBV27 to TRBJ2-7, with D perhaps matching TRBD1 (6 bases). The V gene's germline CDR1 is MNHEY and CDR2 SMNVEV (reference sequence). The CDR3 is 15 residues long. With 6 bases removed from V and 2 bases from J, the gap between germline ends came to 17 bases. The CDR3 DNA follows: TGTGCCAGCAGCCTCAGGTTTCGACAGGCCTACGAGCAGTACTTC. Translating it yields CASSLRFRQAYEQYF.

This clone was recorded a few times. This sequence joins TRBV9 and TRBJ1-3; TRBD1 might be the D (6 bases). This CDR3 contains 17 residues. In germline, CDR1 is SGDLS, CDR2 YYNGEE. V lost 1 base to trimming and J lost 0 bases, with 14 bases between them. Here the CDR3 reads CASSVKVRGLSGNTIYF. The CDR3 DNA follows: TGTGCCAGCAGCGTAAAGGTCAGGGGCCTCTCTGGAAACACCATATATTTT.

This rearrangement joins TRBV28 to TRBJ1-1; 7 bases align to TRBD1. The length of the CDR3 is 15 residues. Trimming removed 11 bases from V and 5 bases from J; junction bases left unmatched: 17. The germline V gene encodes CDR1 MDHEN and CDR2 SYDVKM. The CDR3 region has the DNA TGTGCCTCGAAGCCCAGACAGGGCGATGGGACTGAAGCTTTCTTT. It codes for CASKPRQGDGTEAFF. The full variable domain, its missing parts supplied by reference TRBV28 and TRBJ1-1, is DVKVTQSSRYLVKRTGEKVFLECVQDMDHENMFWYRQDPGLGLRLIYFSYDVKMKEKGDIPEGYSVSREKKERFSLILESASTNQTSMYLCASKPRQGDGTEAFFGQGTRLTVV.

DNA for the CDR3: TGTGCCAGCATCTCTATCTTAGAAGGGAGGGGAGATGAGCAGTTCTTC. Residues: CASISILEGRGDEQFF. The chain employs TRBV28 and TRBJ2-1; 7 bases are a match to TRBD2. The V gene end was trimmed by 7 bases and the J gene end by 8 bases; junction bases not matched to a gene: 17. CDR3 length: 16 amino acids. Looked up from germline, CDR1 is MDHEN and CDR2 is SYDVKM.

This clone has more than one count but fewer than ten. The CDR3 nucleotides read TGTGCCAGCAGTGTCAAGGGAGGGAACACTGAAGCTTTCTTT. Translation gives CASSVKGGNTEAFF. The rearrangement links TRBV6-1 to TRBJ1-1; D gene uncertain. Trimming cost V 4 bases and J 1 base, with 10 bases left between them. Germline CDR1 is MNHNS and CDR2 is SASEGT. The length of the CDR3 is 14 residues.

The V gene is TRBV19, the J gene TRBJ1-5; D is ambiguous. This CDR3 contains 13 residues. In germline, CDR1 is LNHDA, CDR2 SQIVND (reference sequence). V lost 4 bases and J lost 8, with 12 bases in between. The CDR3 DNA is TGTGCCAGTAGTAACGGAGATTTGAAGCCCCAGCATTTT. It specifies CASSNGDLKPQHF. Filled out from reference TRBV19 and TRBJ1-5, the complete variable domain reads DGGITQSPKYLFRKEGQNVTLSCEQNLNHDAMYWYRQDPGQGLRLIYYSQIVNDFQKGDIAEGYSVSREKKESFPLTVTSAQKNPTAFYLCASSNGDLKPQHFGDGTRLSIL.